These 13 T cell receptor beta chains were all obtained from the same sample, sequenced in a study of shared clonotypes between healthy human individuals. Libraries were prepared by immunoSEQ multiplex PCR; TCRdb keeps only in-frame clonotypes and omits some of them. The sample has about 770,000 clones, over 60% seen once. The sequencing input was memory CD4+ T cells sorted from blood. The subset: CD45RA-negative fraction. The receptors shown here come from a woman aged 30 to 39 in good health.

This clone appeared a few times. J is TRBJ1-4 and V is TRBV30; D possibly corresponds to TRBD1 (5 bases). The germline V gene encodes CDR1 GTSNPN and CDR2 SVGIG (reference sequence). The V end was cut by 3 bases, the J end by 8 bases, with 16 bases between. The CDR3 has 14 amino acids. The CDR3 nucleotides are TGTGCCTGGAGCTCAGGGACGGTAGGAGAAAAACTGTTTTTT. It yields the protein CAWSSGTVGEKLFF.

The chain employs TRBV6-1 and TRBJ2-2; 12 bases line up with TRBD2. Unmatched junction bases numbered 4, after V lost 2 bases and J lost 3 bases. The V gene's germline CDR1 is MNHNS and CDR2 SASEGT. This CDR3 contains 17 residues. The CDR3 nucleotides are TGTGCCAGCAGTGAAAAACTAGCGGGAGGTTACACCGGGGAGCTGTTTTTT. It specifies CASSEKLAGGYTGELFF.

The chain recombines TRBV6-4 with TRBJ2-1; no clear D. The CDR3 is 15 residues long. Germline V lookup: CDR1 MRHNA, CDR2 SNTAGT. Trimming cost V 3 bases and J 3 bases, with 12 bases left between them. The CDR3 DNA sequence: TGTGCCAGCAGTGAGGGCCGGGCCCTCTACAATGAGCAGTTCTTC. Amino acids: CASSEGRALYNEQFF.

The V gene is TRBV6-1, the J gene TRBJ1-5; D gene ambiguous. V lost 5 bases and J 0 bases, leaving 11 bases between the germline ends. Germline V gene lookup returns CDR1 MNHNS and CDR2 SASEGT. CDR3 length: 15 residues. As DNA, the CDR3 is TGTGCCAGCAGTCTCTCGAGGCTTAGCAATCAGCCCCAGCATTTT. This sequence encodes CASSLSRLSNQPQHF.

This clone has just one count. This sequence joins TRBV14 and TRBJ2-5; TRBD2 might be the D (5 bases). V lost 6 bases and J 9 bases, leaving 11 bases between the germline ends. The CDR3 consists of 11 residues. Per germline, CDR1 SGHDN and CDR2 FVKESK. The CDR3 region is CASSRGYPQYF. CDR3 bases: TGTGCCAGCAGTCGAGGGTACCCCCAGTACTTC. The full variable domain, completed using reference TRBV14 and TRBJ2-5, is EAGVTQFPSHSVIEKGQTVTLRCDPISGHDNLYWYRRVMGKEIKFLLHFVKESKQDESGMPNNRFLAERTGGTYSTLKVQPAELEDSGVYFCASSRGYPQYFGPGTRLLVL.

This clone was seen repeatedly, ten times or more. The chain is built from TRBV19 and TRBJ1-1; D unclear. The V gene's germline CDR1 is LNHDA and CDR2 SQIVND (reference sequence). CDR3 size: 16 residues. Deletions cut 7 bases from V and 1 base from J, with 19 bases between. CDR3 sequence reads: CASTRPGSPSNTEAFF. The DNA for the CDR3 is TGTGCCAGTACCCGACCCGGGTCCCCATCGAACACTGAAGCTTTCTTT.

The genes are TRBV6-4 and TRBJ2-5, with D maybe TRBD1 (5 bases). The J call may be mistaken, given a closer DNA end match to TRBJ2-7. The germline V gene has CDR1 MRHNA and CDR2 SNTAGT. This CDR3 comprises 15 residues. The CDR3 here is CASSAEPDSSYEQYF. The DNA of the CDR3 is TGTGCCAGCAGTGCCGAACCAGACAGCTCCTACGAGCAGTACTTC.

The chain employs TRBV15 and TRBJ2-5; 15 bases agree with TRBD2. The J call may not be correct, given that the DNA end is closer to TRBJ2-7. CDR1 and CDR2 from the germline V gene are LNHNV and YYDKDF (reference sequence). The CDR3 sequence is 16 residues long. In nucleotides, the CDR3 is TGTGCCACCAGCAGGGGACTAGCGGGGGGTTGGGACGAGCAGTACTTC. It codes for CATSRGLAGGWDEQYF.

Concerning this clone itself: This sample also contains other DNA sequences that code for the same CDR3. CDR3 in DNA: TGTGCCAGCAGCCTCCGGGGCTATGGCTACACCTTC. It yields the protein CASSLRGYGYTF. The chain employs TRBV11-2 and TRBJ1-2; D unclear. This CDR3 is 12 amino acids long. CDR1 is SGHAT and CDR2 is FQNNGV in the germline V gene. The V and J ends lost 5 bases and 4 bases respectively, with 8 bases between them.

This chain joins TRBV11-3 and TRBJ2-3; tentative D call: TRBD2 (6 bases). CDR3 size: 14 residues. From germline, CDR1 is SGHNT and CDR2 YENEEA. V dropped 5 bases and J dropped 5 bases, with 14 bases sitting between them. The CDR3 spells CASSTGLHEDTQYF. The CDR3 nucleotides read TGTGCCAGCAGCACGGGACTTCATGAAGATACGCAGTATTTT.

The chain employs TRBV28 and TRBJ2-3; D is perhaps TRBD2 (5 bases). Trimming removed 4 bases from V and 6 bases from J, with 14 bases in between. The germline V gene has CDR1 MDHEN and CDR2 SYDVKM. This CDR3 has 14 residues. For the CDR3, the DNA is TGTGCCAGCAGTTCCGGACCTCCGGGGGATACGCAGTATTTT. This sequence encodes CASSSGPPGDTQYF.

In its sample, this clone was seen many times. The chain's CDR3 is CASSTRDGSADTQYF. DNA for the CDR3: TGCGCCAGCAGCACACGAGATGGCTCAGCAGATACGCAGTATTTT. This chain connects TRBV5-1 to TRBJ2-3; no definite D call. Germline assignment: CDR1 SGHRS and CDR2 YFSETQ. The length of the CDR3 is 15 residues. Trimming stripped 4 bases from V and 4 bases from J, with 16 bases between.

This chain uses TRBV5-1 with TRBJ1-3; D call uncertain. The CDR3 consists of 14 residues. Trimming took 5 bases from V and 0 from J, leaving 9 bases between them. The germline V gene encodes CDR1 SGHRS and CDR2 YFSETQ. CDR3 nucleotide sequence: TGCGCCAGCAGACCTATACTCTCTGGAAACACCATATATTTT. Translation gives CASRPILSGNTIYF.